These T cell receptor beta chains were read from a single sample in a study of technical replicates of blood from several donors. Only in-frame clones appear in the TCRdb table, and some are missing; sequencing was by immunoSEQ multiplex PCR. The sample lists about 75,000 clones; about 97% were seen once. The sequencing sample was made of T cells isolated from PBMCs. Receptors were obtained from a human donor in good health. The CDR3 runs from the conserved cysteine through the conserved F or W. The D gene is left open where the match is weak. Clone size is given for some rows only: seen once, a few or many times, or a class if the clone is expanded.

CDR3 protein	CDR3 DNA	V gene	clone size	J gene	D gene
CASSHLWVRDEKLFF	TGTGCCAGCAGCCATCTTTGGGTCCGGGATGAAAAACTGTTTTTT	TRBV11-2	-	TRBJ1-4	-
CASSFRQGIGEQYF	TGTGCCAGCAGCTTCCGCCAGGGAATAGGCGAGCAGTACTTC	TRBV7-2	-	TRBJ2-7	-
CASSQFRGGYTF	TGCGCCAGCAGTCAATTTAGAGGAGGCTACACCTTC	TRBV23-1	-	TRBJ1-2	-
CASSRQGNTEAFF	TGTGCCAGCAGTCGACAGGGAAACACTGAAGCTTTCTTT	TRBV6-1	-	TRBJ1-1	TRBD1
CASREAGEQYF	TGTGCCAGCAGAGAGGCGGGCGAGCAGTACTTC	TRBV2	-	TRBJ2-7	-
CASSRTGGATEKLFF	TGTGCCAGCTCCCGGACAGGGGGCGCGACGGAAAAACTGTTTTTT	TRBV18	-	TRBJ1-4	TRBD1
CASSQEILVGSYEQYF	TGCGCCAGCAGCCAAGAAATCCTAGTGGGCTCCTACGAGCAGTACTTC	TRBV4-1	-	TRBJ2-7	-
CGGPTGEGPSDTQYF	TGTGGTGGGCCAACGGGGGAGGGCCCTTCAGATACGCAGTATTTT	TRBV7-9	once	TRBJ2-3	TRBD2
CASSLAGLAFTYEQYF	TGCGCCAGCAGCTTGGCCGGACTAGCGTTCACCTACGAGCAGTACTTC	TRBV5-1	-	TRBJ2-7	TRBD2
CASRGGQETQYF	TGTGCCAGCAGGGGAGGTCAAGAGACCCAGTACTTC	TRBV28	-	TRBJ2-5	-